This T cell receptor beta chain was sequenced for a study of control samples from healthy donors and cancer patients. The method was immunoSEQ multiplex PCR; TCRdb's version includes in-frame clones alone and lacks a portion of them. The table records about 95,000 clones, around 85% of them present only once. This CDR3 has 14 residues. The germline CDR1 and CDR2 sequences are SGDLS and YYNGEE. Unmatched junction bases numbered 2, after V lost 2 bases and J lost 7 bases. This chain links TRBV9 with TRBJ1-6; 8 bases match TRBD1. This clonotype was obtained from a man aged 30 to 45 in good health. Sequenced input: blood. CDR3 loop: CASSVRGQNSPLHF. DNA for the CDR3: TGTGCCAGCAGCGTCAGGGGGCAAAATTCACCCCTCCACTTT.